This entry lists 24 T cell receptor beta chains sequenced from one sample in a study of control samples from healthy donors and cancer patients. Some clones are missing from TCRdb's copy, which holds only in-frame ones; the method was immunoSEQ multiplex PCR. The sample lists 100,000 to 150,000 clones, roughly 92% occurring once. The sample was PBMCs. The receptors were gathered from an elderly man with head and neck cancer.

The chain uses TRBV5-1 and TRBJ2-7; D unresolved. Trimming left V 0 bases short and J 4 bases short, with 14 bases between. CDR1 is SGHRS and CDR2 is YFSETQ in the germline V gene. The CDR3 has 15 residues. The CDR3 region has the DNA TGCGCCAGCAGCTTGGAAGTCGGTCTGGGGTACGAGCAGTACTTC. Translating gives CASSLEVGLGYEQYF.

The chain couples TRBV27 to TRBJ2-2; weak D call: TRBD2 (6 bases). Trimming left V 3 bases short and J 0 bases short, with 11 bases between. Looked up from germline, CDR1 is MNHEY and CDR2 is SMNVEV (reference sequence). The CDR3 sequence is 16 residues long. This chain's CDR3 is CASSFYAGTNTGELFF. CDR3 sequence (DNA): TGTGCCAGCAGTTTTTATGCGGGGACGAACACCGGGGAGCTGTTTTTT.

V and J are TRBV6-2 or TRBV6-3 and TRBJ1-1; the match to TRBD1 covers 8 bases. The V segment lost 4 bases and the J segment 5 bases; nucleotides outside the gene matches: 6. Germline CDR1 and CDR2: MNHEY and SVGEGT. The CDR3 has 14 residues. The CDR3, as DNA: TGTGCCAGCAGTTCCCGACAGGGGTGGACTGAAGCTTTCTTT. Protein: CASSSRQGWTEAFF.

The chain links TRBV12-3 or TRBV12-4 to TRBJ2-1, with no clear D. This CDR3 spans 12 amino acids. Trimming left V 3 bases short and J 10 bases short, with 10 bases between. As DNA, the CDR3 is TGTGCCAGCAGTTTCCCCTCGTGGGAGCAGTTCTTC. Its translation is CASSFPSWEQFF.

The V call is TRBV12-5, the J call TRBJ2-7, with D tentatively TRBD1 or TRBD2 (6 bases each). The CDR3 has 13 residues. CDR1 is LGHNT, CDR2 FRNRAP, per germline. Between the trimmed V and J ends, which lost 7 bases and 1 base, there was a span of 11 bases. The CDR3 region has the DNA TGTGCTAGTGCGGGGGCCCAATCCTACGAGCAGTACTTC. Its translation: CASAGAQSYEQYF.

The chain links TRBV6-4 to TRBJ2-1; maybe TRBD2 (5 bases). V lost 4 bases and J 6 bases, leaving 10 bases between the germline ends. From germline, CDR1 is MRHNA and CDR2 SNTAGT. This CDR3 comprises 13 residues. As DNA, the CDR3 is TGTGCCAGCAGTGGGAACGGACTCAATGAGCAGTTCTTC. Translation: CASSGNGLNEQFF.

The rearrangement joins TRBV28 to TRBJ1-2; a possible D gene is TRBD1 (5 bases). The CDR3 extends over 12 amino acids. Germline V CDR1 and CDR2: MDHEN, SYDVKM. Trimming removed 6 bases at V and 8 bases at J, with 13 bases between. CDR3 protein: CASSLGVKGYTF. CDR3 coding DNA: TGTGCCAGCAGCCTAGGGGTAAAAGGCTACACCTTC.

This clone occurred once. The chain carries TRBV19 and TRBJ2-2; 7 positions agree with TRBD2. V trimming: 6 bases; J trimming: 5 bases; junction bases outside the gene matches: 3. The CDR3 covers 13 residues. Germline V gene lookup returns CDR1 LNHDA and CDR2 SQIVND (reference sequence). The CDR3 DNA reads TGTGCCAGTAGGGGGAGGGGAACCGGGGAGCTGTTTTTT. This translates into CASRGRGTGELFF.

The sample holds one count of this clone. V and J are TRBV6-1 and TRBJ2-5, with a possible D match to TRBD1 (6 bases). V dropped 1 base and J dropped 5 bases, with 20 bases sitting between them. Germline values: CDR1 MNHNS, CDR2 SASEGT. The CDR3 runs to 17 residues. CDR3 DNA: TGTGCCAGCAGTGAAGGGCGCTACAGGGACCTCCGGGAGACCCAGTACTTC. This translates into CASSEGRYRDLRETQYF.

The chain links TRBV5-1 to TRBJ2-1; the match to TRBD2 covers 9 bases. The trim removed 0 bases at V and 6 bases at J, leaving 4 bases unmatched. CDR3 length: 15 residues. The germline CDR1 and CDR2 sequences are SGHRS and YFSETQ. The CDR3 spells CASSLGSGGGNEQFF. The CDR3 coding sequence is TGCGCCAGCAGCTTGGGTAGCGGGGGTGGCAATGAGCAGTTCTTC.

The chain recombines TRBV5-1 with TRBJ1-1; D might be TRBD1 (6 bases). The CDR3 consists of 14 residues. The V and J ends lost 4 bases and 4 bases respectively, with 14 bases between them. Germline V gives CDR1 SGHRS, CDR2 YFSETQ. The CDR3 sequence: CASSTAPGATEAFF. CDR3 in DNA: TGCGCCAGCAGCACCGCCCCGGGGGCCACTGAAGCTTTCTTT.

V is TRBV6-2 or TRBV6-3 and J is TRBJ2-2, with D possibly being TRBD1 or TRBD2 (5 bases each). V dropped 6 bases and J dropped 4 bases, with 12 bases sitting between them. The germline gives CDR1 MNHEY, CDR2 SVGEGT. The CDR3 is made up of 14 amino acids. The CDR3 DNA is TGTGCCAGCAGCCGGGTGAGGGGCACCGGGGAGCTGTTTTTT. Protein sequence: CASSRVRGTGELFF.

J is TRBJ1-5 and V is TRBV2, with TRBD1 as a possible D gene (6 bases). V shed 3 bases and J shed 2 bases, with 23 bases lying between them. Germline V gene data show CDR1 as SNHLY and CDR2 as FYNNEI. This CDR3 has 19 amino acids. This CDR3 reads CASSDLDSGVWRGNQPQHF. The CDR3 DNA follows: TGTGCCAGCAGTGATTTGGACAGTGGGGTGTGGAGGGGCAATCAGCCCCAGCATTTT.

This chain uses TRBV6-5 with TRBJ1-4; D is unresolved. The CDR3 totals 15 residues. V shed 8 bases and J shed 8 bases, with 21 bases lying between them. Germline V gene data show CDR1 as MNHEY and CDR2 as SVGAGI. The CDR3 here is CASLDGRGLGEKLFF. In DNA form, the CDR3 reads TGTGCCAGCCTCGATGGGCGAGGGCTCGGAGAAAAACTGTTTTTT.

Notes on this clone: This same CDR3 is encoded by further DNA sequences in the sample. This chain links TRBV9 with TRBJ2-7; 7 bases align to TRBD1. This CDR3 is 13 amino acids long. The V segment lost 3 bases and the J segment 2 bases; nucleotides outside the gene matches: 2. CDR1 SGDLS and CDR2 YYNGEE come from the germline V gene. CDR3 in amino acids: CASSAGQTYEQYF. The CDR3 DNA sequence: TGTGCCAGCAGCGCGGGACAGACCTACGAGCAGTACTTC.

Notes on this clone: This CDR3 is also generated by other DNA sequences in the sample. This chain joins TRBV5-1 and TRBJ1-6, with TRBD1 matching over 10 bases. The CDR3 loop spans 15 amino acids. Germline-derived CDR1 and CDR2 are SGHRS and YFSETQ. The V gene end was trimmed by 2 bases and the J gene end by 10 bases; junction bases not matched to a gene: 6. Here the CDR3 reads CASSLGGQGRSPLHF. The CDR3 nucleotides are TGCGCCAGCAGCTTAGGGGGACAGGGGCGATCACCCCTCCACTTT.

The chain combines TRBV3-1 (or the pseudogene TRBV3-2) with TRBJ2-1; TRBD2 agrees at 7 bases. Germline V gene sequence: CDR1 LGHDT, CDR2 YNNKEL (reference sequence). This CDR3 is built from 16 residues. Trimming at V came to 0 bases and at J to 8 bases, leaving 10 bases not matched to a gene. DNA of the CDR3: TGTGCCAGCAGCCAAGAGTCTCTAGCGGCAGCTTATGAGCAGTTCTTC. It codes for CASSQESLAAAYEQFF.

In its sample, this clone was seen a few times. CDR3 region: CASSYSREFDEQFF. CDR3 nucleotides: TGTGCCAGCAGTTACTCGCGGGAGTTCGATGAGCAGTTCTTC. The chain joins TRBV6-2 or TRBV6-3 to TRBJ2-1; TRBD2 matches at 7 bases. The CDR3 loop spans 14 amino acids. The V gene's germline CDR1 is MNHEY and CDR2 SVGEGT. After removal of 0 bases from V and 8 bases from J, the junction contained 4 bases not matched to a gene.

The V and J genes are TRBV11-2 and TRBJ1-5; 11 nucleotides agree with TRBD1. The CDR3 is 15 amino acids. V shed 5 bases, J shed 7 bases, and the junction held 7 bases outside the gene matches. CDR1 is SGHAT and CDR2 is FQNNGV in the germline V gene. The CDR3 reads CASSTWTGGVQPQHF. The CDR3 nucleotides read TGTGCCAGCAGCACCTGGACAGGGGGCGTACAGCCCCAGCATTTT.

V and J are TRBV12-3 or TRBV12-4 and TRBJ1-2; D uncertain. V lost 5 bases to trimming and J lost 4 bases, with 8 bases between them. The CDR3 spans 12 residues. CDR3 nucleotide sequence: TGTGCCAGCAGTCAGGACGGCTATGGCTACACCTTC. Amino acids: CASSQDGYGYTF.

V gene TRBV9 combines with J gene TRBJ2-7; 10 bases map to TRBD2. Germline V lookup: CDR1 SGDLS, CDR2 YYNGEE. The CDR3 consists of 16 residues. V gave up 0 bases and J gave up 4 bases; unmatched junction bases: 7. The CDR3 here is CASSVGFLAGVYEQYF. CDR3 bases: TGTGCCAGCAGCGTAGGTTTCCTAGCGGGAGTTTACGAGCAGTACTTC.

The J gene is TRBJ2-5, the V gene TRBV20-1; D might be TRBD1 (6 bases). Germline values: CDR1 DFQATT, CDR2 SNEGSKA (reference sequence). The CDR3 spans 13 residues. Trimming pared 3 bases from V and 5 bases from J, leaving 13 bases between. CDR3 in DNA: TGCAGTGCTAGTATGGGGGCCCGGGAGACCCAGTACTTC. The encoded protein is CSASMGARETQYF.

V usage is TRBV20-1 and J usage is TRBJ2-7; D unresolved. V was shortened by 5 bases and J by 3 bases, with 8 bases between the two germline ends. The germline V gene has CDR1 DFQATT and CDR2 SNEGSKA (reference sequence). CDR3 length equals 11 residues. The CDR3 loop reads CSAPYSYEQYF. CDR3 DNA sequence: TGCAGTGCTCCTTACAGCTACGAGCAGTACTTC.

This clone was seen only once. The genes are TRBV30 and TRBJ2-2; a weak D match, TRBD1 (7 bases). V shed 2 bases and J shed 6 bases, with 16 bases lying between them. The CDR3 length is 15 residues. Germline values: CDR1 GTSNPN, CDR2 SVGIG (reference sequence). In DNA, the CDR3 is TGTGCCTGGAGTAGGGGCAGGGGGAGGTCCGGGGAGCTGTTTTTT. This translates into CAWSRGRGRSGELFF.